A single sample gave rise to the 30 T cell receptor beta chains below, sequenced in a study of beta chain features in type 1 diabetes. Reverse transcribing all isolated RNA meant expressed TCRB transcripts were sequenced. Clones were read by immunoSEQ multiplex PCR, and TCRdb kept only the in-frame ones, dropping some. The sample has 200,000 to 250,000 clones, about 71% seen once. Sequenced material: naive CD4+ T cells from blood. The source of these receptors is a man younger than 45 in good health.

J is TRBJ1-1 and V is TRBV18, with D unclear. Trimming took 5 bases from V and 2 from J, leaving 12 bases between them. This CDR3 is 14 amino acids long. Germline V gene sequence: CDR1 KGHSH, CDR2 LQKENI. This chain's CDR3 is CASSESSGNTEAFF. The CDR3 nucleotides read TGTGCCAGCTCAGAATCCTCAGGTAACACTGAAGCTTTCTTT.

The chain is built from TRBV5-4 and TRBJ2-3, with TRBD2 as a possible D gene (5 bases). Trimming took off 4 bases at V and 8 bases at J, with 14 bases between the two ends. The V gene's germline CDR1 is SGHNT and CDR2 YYREEE (reference sequence). The CDR3 has 13 amino acids. The CDR3 reads CASSPLVEGTQYF. CDR3 DNA sequence: TGTGCCAGCAGCCCGCTGGTTGAGGGTACGCAGTATTTT.

On this clone: This specimen includes other DNA sequences encoding the same CDR3. The rearrangement uses TRBV20-1 and TRBJ2-1; D remains unclear. Per germline, CDR1 DFQATT and CDR2 SNEGSKA (reference sequence). V shed 3 bases and J shed 5 bases, with 2 bases lying between them. The CDR3 has 10 residues. CDR3 in amino acids: CSARHNEQFF. CDR3 coding DNA: TGCAGTGCTAGGCACAATGAGCAGTTCTTC.

The rearrangement links TRBV5-4 to TRBJ2-2; tentatively, D is TRBD2 (5 bases). V was clipped by 4 bases and J by 1 base, with 11 bases between them. The CDR3 extends over 15 amino acids. Germline CDR1 is SGHNT and CDR2 is YYREEE (reference sequence). The CDR3 region is CASSPERVNTGELFF. CDR3 DNA sequence: TGTGCCAGCAGCCCCGAGAGGGTGAACACCGGGGAGCTGTTTTTT. Full variable domain (outside the CDR3, taken from reference TRBV5-4 and TRBJ2-2): ETGVTQSPTHLIKTRGQQVTLRCSSQSGHNTVSWYQQALGQGPQFIFQYYREEENGRGNFPPRFSGLQFPNYSSELNVNALELDDSALYLCASSPERVNTGELFFGEGSRLTVL.

This rearrangement joins TRBV7-2 to TRBJ2-5, with D maybe TRBD2 (6 bases). V lost 2 bases and J 2 bases, leaving 9 bases between the germline ends. The germline V gene encodes CDR1 SGHTA and CDR2 FQGNSA. This CDR3 is built from 14 residues. The CDR3 coding sequence is TGTGCCAGCAGCTTATCGGGAGTTCAAGAGACCCAGTACTTC. Translating gives CASSLSGVQETQYF.

The table lists this clone with a count of one. This chain links TRBV7-2 with TRBJ2-6; D perhaps matches TRBD1 (5 bases). Germline V gene lookup returns CDR1 SGHTA and CDR2 FQGNSA. The CDR3 is made up of 15 amino acids. V lost 4 bases and J lost 4, with 11 bases in between. The CDR3 nucleotides are TGTGCCAGCAGCTCAGGGTTGAGCGGGGCCAACGTCCTGACTTTC. Residues: CASSSGLSGANVLTF.

The chain carries TRBV7-8 and TRBJ2-4; D may correspond to TRBD1 or TRBD2 (5 bases each). V was clipped by 3 bases and J by 0 bases, with 18 bases between them. The CDR3 covers 18 residues. Germline V gives CDR1 SGHVS, CDR2 FQNEAQ. CDR3 nucleotides: TGTGCCAGCAGCTTCGTAGCGTACTTCGACAGAGCCAAAAACATTCAGTACTTC. It translates to CASSFVAYFDRAKNIQYF.

The chain recombines TRBV30 with TRBJ2-7; no reliable D call. V was cut by 0 bases and J by 2 bases, with 8 bases left in between. CDR3 length equals 13 residues. Looked up from germline, CDR1 is GTSNPN and CDR2 is SVGIG (reference sequence). The CDR3 reads CAWSVLGPYEQYF. DNA of the CDR3: TGTGCCTGGAGTGTACTCGGGCCCTACGAGCAGTACTTC.

This clone was seen a single time. This chain links TRBV29-1 with TRBJ2-5; 8 nucleotides match TRBD2. The tail of the sequence fits TRBJ2-7 better, so the J call may be wrong. Germline assignment: CDR1 SQVTM and CDR2 ANQGSEA. The CDR3 is 13 residues long. CDR3 amino acids: CSVTRTSNYEQYF. CDR3 nucleotides: TGCAGCGTTACACGGACTAGCAACTACGAGCAGTACTTC.

The chain employs TRBV4-3 and TRBJ2-3; D possibly uses TRBD1 or TRBD2 (5 bases each). V shed 4 bases and J shed 10 bases, with 21 bases lying between them. CDR1 LGHNA and CDR2 YSLEER come from the germline V gene. The CDR3 extends over 15 amino acids. The CDR3 protein is CASSPRDAAWGSQYF. CDR3 sequence (DNA): TGCGCCAGCAGCCCCCGGGACGCGGCCTGGGGCTCGCAGTATTTT.

The chain joins TRBV15 to TRBJ2-3; the D is unclear. Germline-derived CDR1 and CDR2 are LNHNV and YYDKDF (reference sequence). V was clipped by 0 bases and J by 2 bases, with 6 bases between them. The CDR3 has 14 residues. CDR3 sequence (DNA): TGTGCCACCAGCAGAGACCAGATCACAGATACGCAGTATTTT. Protein product: CATSRDQITDTQYF.

In regard to this clone: Other DNA sequences in this sample translate to the same CDR3. The chain links TRBV29-1 to TRBJ2-5; perhaps TRBD1 as D (5 bases). This CDR3 spans 12 amino acids. Per the germline V gene, CDR1 is SQVTM and CDR2 is ANQGSEA. V dropped 2 bases and J dropped 2 bases, with 6 bases sitting between them. This CDR3 is CSVEQGQETQYF. The CDR3 coding sequence is TGCAGCGTTGAACAGGGACAAGAGACCCAGTACTTC.

The count of this clone is one. Here the CDR3 DNA reads TGTGCCAGCAGCTTAGGGCGGGCACAAGAGACCCAGTACTTC. This translates into CASSLGRAQETQYF. This chain links TRBV7-2 with TRBJ2-5, with TRBD2 as a possible D gene (5 bases). This CDR3 is built from 14 residues. Germline lookup yields CDR1 SGHTA and CDR2 FQGNSA. V lost 1 base and J lost 2, with 8 bases in between.

This clone was seen a handful of times. The chain couples TRBV29-1 to TRBJ2-5, with TRBD1 matching 8 bases. With 4 bases clipped from V and 5 bases from J, the junction kept 3 bases outside the gene matches. Per germline, CDR1 SQVTM and CDR2 ANQGSEA. The CDR3 extends over 12 amino acids. CDR3: CSVAGGVETQYF. For the CDR3, the DNA is TGCAGCGTTGCAGGGGGCGTCGAGACCCAGTACTTC.

The chain is built from TRBV29-1 and TRBJ2-3; the match to TRBD1 covers 9 bases. The CDR3 spans 15 residues. V lost 6 bases to trimming and J lost 3 bases; unmatched junction nucleotides: 10. The germline V gene encodes CDR1 SQVTM and CDR2 ANQGSEA. CDR3 in amino acids: CSVLLGTGRTDTQYF. The CDR3, as DNA: TGCAGCGTCCTGTTGGGGACAGGGAGGACAGATACGCAGTATTTT.

This rearrangement joins TRBV5-1 to TRBJ2-7; no reliable D call. This CDR3 contains 14 residues. The V gene lost 0 bases and the J gene lost 4 bases, with 11 bases spanning the gap. The V gene's germline CDR1 is SGHRS and CDR2 YFSETQ. CDR3 in amino acids: CASSLGSTSYEQYF. The CDR3 DNA is TGCGCCAGCAGCTTGGGATCGACATCTTACGAGCAGTACTTC.

V gene TRBV4-2 combines with J gene TRBJ1-1; 8 nucleotides line up with TRBD1. The J segment lost 1 base and the V segment lost 4 bases, leaving 11 bases of the junction unmatched. This CDR3 has 17 residues. Germline V gene data show CDR1 as LGHNA and CDR2 as YNFKEQ. The CDR3 protein is CASSPAGQGHWNTEAFF. Written as DNA, the CDR3 is TGTGCCAGCAGCCCAGCCGGACAGGGCCACTGGAACACTGAAGCTTTCTTT.

The chain recombines TRBV29-1 with TRBJ2-3; D unclear. Germline CDR1 and CDR2: SQVTM and ANQGSEA. The CDR3 is 13 amino acids. V was pared by 4 bases and J by 0 bases, with 8 bases between. DNA for the CDR3: TGCAGCGTTGTCGTGTCTAGCACAGATACGCAGTATTTT. Its translation is CSVVVSSTDTQYF.

The CDR3, as DNA: TGTGCCAGCACGCTAGCGGGCACAGATACGCAGTATTTT. Translating it yields CASTLAGTDTQYF. The rearrangement joins TRBV6-5 to TRBJ2-3; 7 nucleotides line up with TRBD2. The V segment lost 7 bases and the J segment 1 base; nucleotides outside the gene matches: 2. CDR3 length: 13 residues. Germline lookup yields CDR1 MNHEY and CDR2 SVGAGI.

V usage is TRBV7-6 and J usage is TRBJ2-7; TRBD1 matches at 7 bases. V dropped 1 base and J dropped 3; count of bases not matched to a gene: 6. The CDR3 loop spans 15 amino acids. Germline CDR1 and CDR2: SGHVS and FNYEAQ. DNA for the CDR3: TGTGCCAGCAGCTTAGACCCGACAGGGTACTACGAGCAGTACTTC. It encodes CASSLDPTGYYEQYF.

The V and J genes are TRBV15 and TRBJ2-3; perhaps D is TRBD1 or TRBD2 (5 bases each). Trimming removed 1 base at V and 0 bases at J, with 17 bases between. CDR3 length equals 18 residues. Germline V gives CDR1 LNHNV, CDR2 YYDKDF (reference sequence). The CDR3 loop is CATSRAVGAGPSTDTQYF. The DNA for the CDR3 is TGTGCCACCAGCAGAGCGGTTGGGGCGGGCCCGAGCACAGATACGCAGTATTTT.

This clone occurred a few times. V usage is TRBV4-3 and J usage is TRBJ2-5; tentatively, D is TRBD1 (6 bases). The CDR3 spans 15 residues. The V and J ends lost 0 bases and 4 bases respectively, with 12 bases between them. Germline assignment: CDR1 LGHNA and CDR2 YSLEER. CDR3 bases: TGCGCCAGCAGCCAAGATCGGGGCAGGGGAGAGACCCAGTACTTC. Its translation: CASSQDRGRGETQYF.

The chain recombines TRBV18 with TRBJ2-2; D uncertain. The CDR3 runs 13 residues. Germline V lookup: CDR1 KGHSH, CDR2 LQKENI. The V and J ends lost 5 bases and 1 base respectively, with 5 bases between them. The CDR3 sequence: CASSGMNTGELFF. The CDR3 DNA is TGTGCCAGCTCAGGGATGAACACCGGGGAGCTGTTTTTT. The entire variable domain, with the rest obtained from reference TRBV18 and TRBJ2-2, is as follows: NAGVMQNPRHLVRRRGQEARLRCSPMKGHSHVYWYRQLPEEGLKFMVYLQKENIIDESGMPKERFSAEFPKEGPSILRIQQVVRGDSAAYFCASSGMNTGELFFGEGSRLTVL.

This clone was picked up one time. The rearrangement uses TRBV4-3 and TRBJ2-3; D ambiguous. Trimming cost V 1 base and J 4 bases, with 12 bases left between them. Germline CDR1 and CDR2: LGHNA and YSLEER. This CDR3 has 15 amino acids. This chain's CDR3 is CASSQGQLFSDTQYF. The CDR3 DNA reads TGCGCCAGCAGCCAAGGACAACTATTCTCAGATACGCAGTATTTT.

V is TRBV25-1 and J is TRBJ2-7; D might be TRBD1 (6 bases). V shed 1 base and J shed 3 bases, with 16 bases lying between them. This CDR3 region has 16 residues. From germline, CDR1 is MGHDK and CDR2 SYGVNS. The CDR3: CASSELDRSTHYEQYF. The DNA of the CDR3 is TGTGCCAGCAGTGAATTAGACAGGAGTACCCACTACGAGCAGTACTTC.

The chain joins TRBV29-1 to TRBJ2-7, with 9 bases that match TRBD1. Germline lookup yields CDR1 SQVTM and CDR2 ANQGSEA. The CDR3 covers 13 residues. V lost 7 bases to trimming and J lost 4 bases; unmatched junction nucleotides: 8. The CDR3 here is CSATGGKAYEQYF. In DNA, the CDR3 is TGCAGCGCTACAGGGGGCAAGGCGTACGAGCAGTACTTC.

The V and J genes are TRBV5-6 and TRBJ1-5, with TRBD1 as a possible D gene (5 bases). Germline CDR1 and CDR2: SGHDT and YYEEEE. Trimming took off 2 bases at V and 5 bases at J, with 8 bases between the two ends. The CDR3 runs 13 residues. The CDR3 here is CASSFQGYQPQHF. The CDR3 DNA reads as TGTGCCAGCAGCTTCCAGGGCTATCAGCCCCAGCATTTT.

This clone was counted between two and nine times. The CDR3 spells CAWSEGRLTGELFF. The CDR3 coding sequence is TGTGCCTGGAGTGAAGGGAGGTTAACCGGGGAGCTGTTTTTT. The chain joins TRBV30 to TRBJ2-2, with TRBD2 as a possible D gene (6 bases). Trimming left V 1 base short and J 5 bases short, with 11 bases between. The germline CDR1 and CDR2 sequences are GTSNPN and SVGIG (reference sequence). The CDR3 covers 14 residues.

The gene calls are TRBV30 and TRBJ1-1; D gene unclear. Germline V CDR1 and CDR2: GTSNPN, SVGIG (reference sequence). CDR3 size: 12 residues. V was shortened by 4 bases and J by 8 bases, with 14 bases between the two germline ends. CDR3 sequence: CAWIGLAREAFF. The CDR3 region has the DNA TGTGCCTGGATTGGGCTCGCTAGGGAAGCTTTCTTT.

This sequence joins TRBV2 and TRBJ2-1; D not certain. The germline V gene encodes CDR1 SNHLY and CDR2 FYNNEI. The CDR3 has 13 amino acids. V lost 6 bases and J lost 7, with 13 bases in between. The CDR3 here is CASRFQGKNEQFF. The CDR3 DNA sequence: TGTGCCAGCAGGTTTCAAGGGAAGAATGAGCAGTTCTTC. Full variable domain (remainder filled in from reference TRBV2 and TRBJ2-1): EPEVTQTPSHQVTQMGQEVILRCVPISNHLYFYWYRQILGQKVEFLVSFYNNEISEKSEIFDDQFSVERPDGSNFTLKIRSTKLEDSAMYFCASRFQGKNEQFFGPGTRLTVL.